This T cell receptor (beta chain) was found in a study of blood T cell repertoires in COVID-19 (dated by TCRdb to the early 2020s). Broadly, across the study: The collaborator samples originated in the United States, Italy and Spain and spanned the acute and convalescent phases of COVID-19. The prospective study material was composed of cDNA or gDNA derived from T cells, B-cell-depleted T cells, or PBMCs. Deeply sampled blood TCRbeta repertoires from subjects exposed to, actively infected with, or recovered from COVID-19 were included in the dataset. The repertoires were made available in a free public database intended to serve as a resource for research on the immune response to SARS-CoV-2. The samples were drawn from the first 160 participants of the ongoing ImmuneRACE study and from 1,254 subjects provided by 6 global collaborators. A de-identified subject ID, COVID-19 status, age in years and sex were almost always included in the sample metadata. Where available, HLA class I and class II types were taken from metadata supplied by the sample provider and were not determined by assay-based typing.

With regard to this clone: It lacks a known antigen. Base quality data are lacking; no much larger clone is found one base away.

TCRbeta CDR3 regions were amplified from genomic DNA using the immunoSEQ Assay, a bias-controlled multiplex PCR. Under the source paper's analysis protocol: Nucleated cell counts per sample were estimated from amplification of reference gene primers within the assay. To quantify the absolute abundance of each unique TCRbeta CDR3 rearrangement, sequence reads were collapsed and filtered. Productive Simpson clonality was computed per sample as the square root of Simpson's diversity index over productive rearrangements. Held by TCRdb, this immuneACCESS table contains in-frame sequences only and omits some clones. Under half of the omission traces to an unresolved V gene where checked; the cause of the rest is unknown. V, J and clone size are taken as reported in that table, and D and trimming were inferred from the DNA itself. This sample has over 250,000 clones in its table, and 65% to 85% of those were observed once. Clones ranked in the top ten supply over 1.3% of the sample.

One collaborating source in Seattle enrolled patients while the patients were actively infected and followed the patients over time throughout the course of disease. The collaborating institutions used their own protocols to collect whole blood in K2EDTA tubes. Collaborator samples were shipped for TCRbeta analysis as frozen whole blood, isolated PBMCs, or DNA extracted from either sample type. The germline V gene encodes CDR1 SNHLY and CDR2 FYNNEI. The CDR3 covers 14 residues, taking in both the cysteine and the phenylalanine. Of the read, only the CDR3 DNA is kept; its 42 bases are in frame from base 1. Cut back by 9 bases and 1 base, the V and J ends lie 15 bases apart. On the study overall, not on this receptor specifically: The quantity of clinical and demographic metadata differed by source and by participant and was supplied without curation.

The sequence was collected from a human donor with COVID-19, enrolled during active disease. The donor label of this sample is uncertain. The sequenced sample was peripheral blood. The V gene is TRBV2 and the J gene is TRBJ1-2; the D gene is not confidently resolved. The CDR3 reads as follows: CASREGLLNYGYTF. The DNA sequence is as follows: TGTGCCAGTCGTGAAGGACTCCTTAACTATGGCTACACCTTC.